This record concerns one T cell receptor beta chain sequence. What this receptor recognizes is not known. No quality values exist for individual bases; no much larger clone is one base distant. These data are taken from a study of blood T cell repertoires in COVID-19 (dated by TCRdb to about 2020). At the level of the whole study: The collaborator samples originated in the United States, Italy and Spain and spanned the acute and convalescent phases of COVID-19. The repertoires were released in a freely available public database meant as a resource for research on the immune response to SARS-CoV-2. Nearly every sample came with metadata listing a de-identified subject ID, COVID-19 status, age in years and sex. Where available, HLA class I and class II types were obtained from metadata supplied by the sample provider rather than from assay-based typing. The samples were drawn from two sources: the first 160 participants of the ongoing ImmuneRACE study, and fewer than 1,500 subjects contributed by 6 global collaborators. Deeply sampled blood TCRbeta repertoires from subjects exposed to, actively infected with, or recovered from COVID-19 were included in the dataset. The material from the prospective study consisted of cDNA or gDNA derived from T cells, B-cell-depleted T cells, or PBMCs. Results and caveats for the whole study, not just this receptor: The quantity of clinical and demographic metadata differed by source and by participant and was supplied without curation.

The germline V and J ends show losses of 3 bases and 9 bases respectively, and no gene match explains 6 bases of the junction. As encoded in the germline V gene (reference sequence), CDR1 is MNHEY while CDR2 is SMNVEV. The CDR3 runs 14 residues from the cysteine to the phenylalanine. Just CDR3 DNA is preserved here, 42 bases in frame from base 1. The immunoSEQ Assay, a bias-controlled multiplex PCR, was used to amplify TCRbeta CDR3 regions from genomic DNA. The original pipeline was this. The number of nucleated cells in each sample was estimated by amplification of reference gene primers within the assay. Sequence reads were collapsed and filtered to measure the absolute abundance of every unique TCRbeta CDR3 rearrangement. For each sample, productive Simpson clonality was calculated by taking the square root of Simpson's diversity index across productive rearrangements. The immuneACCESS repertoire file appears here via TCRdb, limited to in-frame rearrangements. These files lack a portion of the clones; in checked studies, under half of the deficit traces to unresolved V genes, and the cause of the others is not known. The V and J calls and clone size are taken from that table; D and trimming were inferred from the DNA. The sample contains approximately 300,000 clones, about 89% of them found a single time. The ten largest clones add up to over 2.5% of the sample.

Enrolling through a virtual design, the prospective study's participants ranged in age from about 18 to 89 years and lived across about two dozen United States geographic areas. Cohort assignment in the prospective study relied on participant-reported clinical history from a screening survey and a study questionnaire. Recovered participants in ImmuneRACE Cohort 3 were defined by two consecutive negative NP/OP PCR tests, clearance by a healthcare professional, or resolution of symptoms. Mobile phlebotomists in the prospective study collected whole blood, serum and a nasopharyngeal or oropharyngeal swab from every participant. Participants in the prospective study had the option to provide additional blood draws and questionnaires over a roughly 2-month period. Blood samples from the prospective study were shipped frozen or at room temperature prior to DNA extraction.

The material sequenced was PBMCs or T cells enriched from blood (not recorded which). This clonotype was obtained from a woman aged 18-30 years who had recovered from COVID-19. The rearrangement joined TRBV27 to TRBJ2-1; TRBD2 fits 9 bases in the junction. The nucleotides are TGTGCCAGCAGTTTTGGGCGGGAGGGGGGTGAGCAGTTCTTC. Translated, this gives CASSFGREGGEQFF.